The 16 T cell receptor beta chains in this list originate from one sample, sequenced in a study of a mutant IDH1 vaccine in newly diagnosed glioma. Regarding time point: week 11, during vaccination. With topical imiquimod, each dose of the vaccine consisted of 300 ug of mutant IDH1 20-mer peptide. Antigen specificity for these receptors is unknown. Here immunoSEQ multiplex PCR was the method, and the copy in TCRdb shows in-frame clones only, minus some. The sample has tens of thousands of clones; approximately 79% are singletons. The specimen comprised PBMCs, sampled from a glioma patient whose treatment included an IDH1 peptide vaccine. The receptors come from a man aged 35 to 55 with glioma.

The sample holds one count of this clone. The chain links TRBV28 to TRBJ1-1; 7 nucleotides agree with TRBD1. V lost 7 bases and J lost 4; bases outside the gene matches: 12. CDR1 MDHEN and CDR2 SYDVKM come from the germline V gene. The length of the CDR3 is 15 residues. CDR3 sequence reads: CASITIGGGGTEAFF. CDR3 sequence (DNA): TGTGCCAGCATCACAATAGGAGGGGGCGGCACTGAAGCTTTCTTT.

The V gene is TRBV28, the J gene TRBJ2-2, with D unresolved. Germline CDR1 reads MDHEN; CDR2 reads SYDVKM. V shed 4 bases and J shed 4 bases, with 22 bases lying between them. The CDR3 extends over 18 amino acids. CDR3 amino acids: CASSSGGTLGFGTGELFF. The DNA for the CDR3 is TGTGCCAGCAGTTCGGGCGGCACTCTGGGCTTTGGCACCGGGGAGCTGTTTTTT.

This clone was detected a few times. This chain links TRBV9 with TRBJ1-5; D gene uncertain. This CDR3 is built from 14 residues. Germline CDR1 reads SGDLS; CDR2 reads YYNGEE. V was clipped by 4 bases and J by 7 bases, with 15 bases between them. This CDR3 reads CASSPGSQWQPQHF. CDR3 DNA sequence: TGTGCCAGCAGCCCCGGCAGCCAATGGCAGCCCCAGCATTTT.

V is TRBV28 and J is TRBJ2-2; 11 bases align to TRBD1. V shed 6 bases and J 6 bases; nucleotides not matched to a gene: 15. The V gene's germline CDR1 is MDHEN and CDR2 SYDVKM. There are 18 residues in the CDR3. CDR3 in amino acids: CASSPIIEDRGPAGELFF. The CDR3 nucleotides read TGTGCCAGCAGCCCCATCATTGAGGACAGGGGGCCCGCCGGGGAGCTGTTTTTT.

This sequence joins TRBV7-2 and TRBJ2-5; 15 bases match TRBD2. J was trimmed by 5 bases and V by 5 bases; bases with no gene match: 9. The germline CDR1 and CDR2 sequences are SGHTA and FQGNSA. This CDR3 region has 17 residues. CDR3 protein: CASSPGTSGRIGETQYF. Written as DNA, the CDR3 is TGTGCCAGCAGCCCCGGGACTAGCGGGAGGATCGGTGAGACCCAGTACTTC.

The chain has TRBV11-2 and TRBJ2-1; D unclear. The V end lost 5 bases, the J end lost 5 bases, and 13 bases lay between the germline ends. The CDR3 length is 14 residues. The germline V gene encodes CDR1 SGHAT and CDR2 FQNNGV. This CDR3 reads CASSGFLRDNEQFF. The DNA of the CDR3 is TGTGCCAGCAGCGGGTTCCTTCGCGACAATGAGCAGTTCTTC.

The V gene is TRBV7-9, the J gene TRBJ2-7; TRBD2 agrees at 7 bases. The J segment lost 0 bases and the V segment lost 1 base, leaving 3 bases of the junction unmatched. CDR3 length equals 15 residues. The germline V gene encodes CDR1 SEHNR and CDR2 FQNEAQ (reference sequence). In DNA, the CDR3 is TGTGCCAGCAGCTTAGGCGGGGAGGGCTCCTACGAGCAGTACGTC. As protein: CASSLGGEGSYEQYV.

V gene TRBV12-5 combines with J gene TRBJ2-6; a weak D match, TRBD2 (5 bases). Germline loops: CDR1 LGHNT, CDR2 FRNRAP. The CDR3 consists of 17 residues. Trimming removed 3 bases at V and 4 bases at J, with 16 bases between. The CDR3 coding sequence is TGTGCTAGTGGTTTTGGCGGTGGGGAGCTAGGGGCCAACGTCCTGACTTTC. It codes for CASGFGGGELGANVLTF.

The V gene is TRBV5-1, the J gene TRBJ2-1, with unresolved D. The CDR3 covers 16 residues. Trimming removed 0 bases from V and 2 bases from J, with 12 bases in between. The germline V gene has CDR1 SGHRS and CDR2 YFSETQ. CDR3 amino acids: CASSLAGQTPYNEQFF. In nucleotides, the CDR3 is TGCGCCAGCAGCTTGGCCGGGCAGACCCCCTACAATGAGCAGTTCTTC.

This sequence joins TRBV14 and TRBJ2-1; maybe TRBD2 (6 bases). The CDR3 length is 17 residues. V was trimmed by 4 bases and J by 1 base, leaving 17 bases between them. The germline V gene encodes CDR1 SGHDN and CDR2 FVKESK. The CDR3 here is CASSPSPGVRSYNEQFF. The CDR3 nucleotides are TGTGCCAGCAGCCCGTCTCCGGGAGTGAGGTCCTACAATGAGCAGTTCTTC.

This chain links TRBV4-1 with TRBJ2-7, with D unresolved. From germline, CDR1 is MGHRA and CDR2 YSYEKL. The CDR3 extends over 15 amino acids. The V end lost 4 bases, the J end lost 2 bases, and 15 bases lay between the germline ends. The CDR3 sequence: CASSRAPGSPYEQYV. CDR3 nucleotide sequence: TGCGCCAGCAGCCGCGCCCCGGGCAGTCCCTACGAGCAGTACGTC.

The chain joins TRBV11-3 to TRBJ1-2; 8 bases are a match to TRBD1. Germline-derived CDR1 and CDR2 are SGHNT and YENEEA. This CDR3 region has 16 residues. The V gene end was trimmed by 3 bases and the J gene end by 4 bases; junction bases not matched to a gene: 10. The CDR3 is CASSLGQEAIFYGYTF. CDR3 bases: TGTGCCAGCAGCTTGGGACAGGAGGCTATCTTCTATGGCTACACCTTC. Full variable domain (remainder filled in from reference TRBV11-3 and TRBJ1-2): EAGVVQSPRYKIIEKKQPVAFWCNPISGHNTLYWYLQNLGQGPELLIRYENEEAVDDSQLPKDRFSAERLKGVDSTLKIQPAELGDSAVYLCASSLGQEAIFYGYTFGSGTRLTVV.

The table lists this clone with a count of one. The chain joins TRBV2 to TRBJ2-7; the D gene is possibly TRBD1 (6 bases). CDR1 is SNHLY and CDR2 is FYNNEI in the germline V gene. This CDR3 has 11 residues. V gave up 5 bases and J gave up 4 bases, with 6 bases separating them. CDR3 sequence: CASSQGYEQYF. CDR3 in DNA: TGTGCCAGCAGTCAGGGGTACGAGCAGTACTTC.

The chain joins TRBV25-1 to TRBJ1-2; 7 bases align to TRBD1. V shed 8 bases, J shed 3 bases, and the junction held 6 bases outside the gene matches. The CDR3 runs 13 residues. The germline gives CDR1 MGHDK, CDR2 SYGVNS. CDR3 nucleotide sequence: TGTGCCAGCGGGAAGACAGGGCACTATGGCTACACCTTC. This gives the protein CASGKTGHYGYTF.

This clone has just a few counts. The chain is built from TRBV2 and TRBJ1-5; D gene ambiguous. CDR3 length equals 15 residues. Germline V gene data show CDR1 as SNHLY and CDR2 as FYNNEI. The V end lost 4 bases, the J end lost 0 bases, and 10 bases lay between the germline ends. CDR3 in DNA: TGTGCCAGCAGTGCCGGGCAAATTAGCAATCAGCCCCAGCATTTT. Translating it yields CASSAGQISNQPQHF.

The chain employs TRBV2 and TRBJ2-5; the match to TRBD1 covers 8 bases. Germline-derived CDR1 and CDR2 are SNHLY and FYNNEI. The CDR3 sequence is 19 residues long. V gave up 3 bases and J gave up 5 bases; unmatched junction bases: 20. CDR3 sequence: CASSDHPQTLTGVKETQYF. In DNA form, the CDR3 reads TGTGCCAGCAGTGATCACCCCCAGACCTTGACAGGGGTTAAGGAGACCCAGTACTTC.